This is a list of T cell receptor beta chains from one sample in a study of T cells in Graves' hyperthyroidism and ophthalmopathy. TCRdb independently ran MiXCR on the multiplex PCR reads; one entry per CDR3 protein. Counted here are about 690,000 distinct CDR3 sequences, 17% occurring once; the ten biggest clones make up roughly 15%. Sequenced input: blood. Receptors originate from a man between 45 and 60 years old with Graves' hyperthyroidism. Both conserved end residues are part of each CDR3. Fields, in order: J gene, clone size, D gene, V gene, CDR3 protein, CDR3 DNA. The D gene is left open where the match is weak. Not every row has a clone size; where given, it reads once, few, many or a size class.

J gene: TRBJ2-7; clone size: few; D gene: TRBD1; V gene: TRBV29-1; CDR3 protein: CSVRDSYYEQYF; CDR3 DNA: TGCAGCGTAAGGGACAGTTACTACGAGCAGTACTTC
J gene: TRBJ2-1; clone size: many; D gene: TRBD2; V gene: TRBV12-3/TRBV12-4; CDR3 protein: CASSKREGTFGDEQFF; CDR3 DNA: TGTGCCAGCAGCAAGCGGGAGGGAACCTTTGGGGATGAGCAGTTCTTC
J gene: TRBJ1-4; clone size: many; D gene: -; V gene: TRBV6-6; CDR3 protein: CASSYSLINNEKLFF; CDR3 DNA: TGTGCCAGCAGTTACTCGCTGATTAATAATGAAAAACTGTTTTTT
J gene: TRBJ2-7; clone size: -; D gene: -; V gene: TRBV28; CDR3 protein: CASTSTYEQYF; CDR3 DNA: TGTGCCAGCACCTCAACCTACGAGCAGTACTTC
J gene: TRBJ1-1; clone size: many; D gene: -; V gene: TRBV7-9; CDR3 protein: CASSQRSGGEAFF; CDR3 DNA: TGTGCCAGCAGTCAACGGAGTGGCGGTGAAGCTTTCTTT
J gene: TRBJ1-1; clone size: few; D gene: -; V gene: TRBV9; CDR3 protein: CASTPSRSMNTEAFF; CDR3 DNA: TGTGCCAGCACCCCCAGTAGGAGCATGAACACTGAAGCTTTCTTT
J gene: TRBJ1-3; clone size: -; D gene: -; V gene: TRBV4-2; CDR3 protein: CASSQEVSGQFGNTIYF; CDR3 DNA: TGTGCCAGCAGCCAAGAGGTTTCAGGGCAATTCGGAAACACCATATATTTT
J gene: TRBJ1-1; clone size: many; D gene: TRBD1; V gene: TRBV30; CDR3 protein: CAWSTGEVTEAFF; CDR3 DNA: TGTGCCTGGAGTACAGGGGAGGTCACTGAAGCTTTCTTT
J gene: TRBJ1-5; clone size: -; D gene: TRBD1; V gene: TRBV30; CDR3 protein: CAWSRGRGGLNQPQHF; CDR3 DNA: TGTGCCTGGAGTAGGGGCAGGGGGGGCTTGAATCAGCCCCAGCATTTT
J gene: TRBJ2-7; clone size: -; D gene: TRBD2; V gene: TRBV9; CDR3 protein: CASSVEAGLGEQYF; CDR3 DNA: TGTGCCAGCAGCGTAGAGGCGGGACTAGGGGAGCAGTACTTC
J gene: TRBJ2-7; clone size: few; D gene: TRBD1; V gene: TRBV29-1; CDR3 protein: CSVARTGTYEQYF; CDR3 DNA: TGCAGCGTTGCTCGGACAGGGACCTACGAGCAGTACTTC
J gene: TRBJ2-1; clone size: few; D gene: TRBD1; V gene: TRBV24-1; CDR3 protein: CATSDPMTGLGNEQFF; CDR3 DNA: TGTGCCACCAGTGATCCCATGACAGGGTTAGGAAATGAGCAGTTCTTC
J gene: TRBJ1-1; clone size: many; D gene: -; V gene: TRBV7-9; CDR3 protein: CASTFRTLNTEAFF; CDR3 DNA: TGTGCCAGCACCTTTAGGACGTTGAACACTGAAGCTTTCTTT
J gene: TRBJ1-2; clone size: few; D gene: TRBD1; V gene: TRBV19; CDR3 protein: CASSLGTGGSYGYTF; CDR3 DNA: TGTGCCAGTAGTCTTGGGACAGGGGGGAGCTATGGCTACACCTTC
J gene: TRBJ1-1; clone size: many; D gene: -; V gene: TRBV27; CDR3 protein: CASSSKQGYTEAFF; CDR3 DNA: TGTGCCAGCAGTTCTAAACAGGGATACACTGAAGCTTTCTTT
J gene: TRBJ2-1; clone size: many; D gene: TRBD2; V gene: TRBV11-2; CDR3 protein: CASTGERDPYNEQFF; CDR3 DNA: TGTGCCAGTACCGGCGAGCGGGACCCCTACAATGAGCAGTTCTTC
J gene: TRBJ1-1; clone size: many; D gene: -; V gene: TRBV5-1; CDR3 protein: CASSLDRQNTEAFF; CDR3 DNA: TGCGCCAGCAGCCTGGACAGACAGAACACTGAAGCTTTCTTT
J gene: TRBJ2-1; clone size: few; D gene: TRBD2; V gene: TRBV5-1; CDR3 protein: CASSGIAGDYNEQFF; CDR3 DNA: TGCGCCAGCAGCGGAATAGCGGGAGACTACAATGAGCAGTTCTTC
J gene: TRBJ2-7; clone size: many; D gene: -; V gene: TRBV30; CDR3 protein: CAWSSQGNEQYF; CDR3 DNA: TGTGCCTGGAGTTCTCAGGGTAACGAGCAGTACTTC
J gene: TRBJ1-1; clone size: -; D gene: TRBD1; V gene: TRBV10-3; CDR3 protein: CAIRGTVGTEALF; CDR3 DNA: TGTGCCATCAGAGGGACAGTGGGAACTGAAGCTCTCTTT
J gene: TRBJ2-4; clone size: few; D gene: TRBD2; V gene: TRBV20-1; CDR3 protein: CSIIAGGPGNIQYF; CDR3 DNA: TGCAGCATAATAGCGGGAGGGCCTGGGAACATTCAGTACTTC
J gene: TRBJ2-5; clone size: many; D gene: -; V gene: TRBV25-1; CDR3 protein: CASSESGGISVGETQYF; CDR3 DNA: TGTGCCAGCAGTGAATCGGGCGGTATAAGCGTAGGAGAGACCCAGTACTTC
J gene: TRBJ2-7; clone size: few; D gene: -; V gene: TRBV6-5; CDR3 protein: CASSYSGLSSYEQYF; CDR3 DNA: TGTGCCAGCAGTTACTCAGGACTGAGCTCCTACGAGCAGTACTTC
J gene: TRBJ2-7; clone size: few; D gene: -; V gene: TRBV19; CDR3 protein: CASGSGGEAYEQYF; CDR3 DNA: TGTGCCAGTGGTTCGGGCGGGGAAGCCTACGAGCAGTACTTC
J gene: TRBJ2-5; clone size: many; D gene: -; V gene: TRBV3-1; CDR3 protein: CASSQDRTGETQYF; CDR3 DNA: TGTGCCAGCAGCCAAGACCGAACAGGGGAGACCCAGTACTTC
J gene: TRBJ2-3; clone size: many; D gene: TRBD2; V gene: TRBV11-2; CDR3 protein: CASSLGTGGGPTDTQYF; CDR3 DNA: TGTGCCAGCAGCTTGGGAACGGGCGGGGGGCCCACAGATACGCAGTATTTT
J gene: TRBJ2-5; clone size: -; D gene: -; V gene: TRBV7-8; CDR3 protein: CASSRSFWETQYF; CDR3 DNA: TGTGCCAGCAGCCGCTCTTTCTGGGAGACCCAGTACTTC
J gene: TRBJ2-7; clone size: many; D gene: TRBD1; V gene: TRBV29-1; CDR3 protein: CSVEDRDYEQYF; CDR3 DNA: TGCAGCGTTGAGGACAGGGACTACGAGCAGTACTTC
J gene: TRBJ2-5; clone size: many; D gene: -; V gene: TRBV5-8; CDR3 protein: CASSLAGLGETQYF; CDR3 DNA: TGTGCCAGCAGCTTGGCAGGGTTGGGGGAGACCCAGTACTTC
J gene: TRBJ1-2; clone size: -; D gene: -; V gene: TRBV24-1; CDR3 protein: CATSDVGAGNYGYTF; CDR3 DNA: TGTGCCACCAGTGATGTTGGGGCTGGAAACTATGGCTACACCTTC
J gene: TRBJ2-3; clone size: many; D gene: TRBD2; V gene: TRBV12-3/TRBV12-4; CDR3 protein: CASSLSLYGLAGVVGTDTQYF; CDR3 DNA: TGTGCCAGCAGTCTCAGTCTATATGGACTAGCGGGAGTAGTCGGCACAGATACGCAGTATTTT
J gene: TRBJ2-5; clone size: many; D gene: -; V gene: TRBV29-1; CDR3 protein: CSVEGLIQETQYF; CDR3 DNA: TGCAGCGTGGAAGGACTTATACAAGAGACCCAGTACTTC
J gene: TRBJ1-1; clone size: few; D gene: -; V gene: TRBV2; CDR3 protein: CASSEVRRRSTEAFF; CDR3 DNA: TGTGCCAGCAGTGAAGTAAGACGGAGGAGCACTGAAGCTTTCTTT
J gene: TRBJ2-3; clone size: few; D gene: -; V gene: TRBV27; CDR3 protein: CASSFQGFQTAQYF; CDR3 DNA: TGTGCCAGCAGTTTTCAGGGTTTCCAGACAGCGCAGTATTTT
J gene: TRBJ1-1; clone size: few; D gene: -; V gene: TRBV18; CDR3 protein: CASSKSSTEAFF; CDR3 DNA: TGTGCCAGCTCAAAAAGTAGCACAGAAGCTTTCTTT
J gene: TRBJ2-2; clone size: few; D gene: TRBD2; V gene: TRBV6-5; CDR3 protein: CASSYSGLADTGELFF; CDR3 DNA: TGTGCCAGCAGTTACTCGGGACTAGCCGACACCGGGGAGCTGTTTTTT
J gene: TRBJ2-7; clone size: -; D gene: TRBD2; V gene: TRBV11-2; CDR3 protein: CASSLRPGLGTTYEQYF; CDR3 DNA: TGTGCCAGCAGCTTACGACCGGGACTAGGAACCACCTACGAGCAGTACTTC
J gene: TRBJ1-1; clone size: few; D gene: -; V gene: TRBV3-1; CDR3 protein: CASTTIGSEAFF; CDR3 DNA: TGTGCCAGCACCACAATTGGGTCCGAAGCTTTCTTT
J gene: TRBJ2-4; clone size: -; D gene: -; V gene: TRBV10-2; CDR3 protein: CASSVDYGIQYF; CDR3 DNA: TGCGCCAGCAGTGTAGACTACGGCATTCAGTACTTC
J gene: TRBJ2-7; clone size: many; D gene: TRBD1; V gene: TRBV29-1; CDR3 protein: CSVRVLTGTGGEQYF; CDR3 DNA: TGCAGCGTTCGGGTTTTAACCGGGACAGGGGGCGAGCAGTACTTC
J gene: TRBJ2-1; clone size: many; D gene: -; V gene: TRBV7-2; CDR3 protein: CASRRDRNSYNEQFF; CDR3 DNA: TGTGCCAGCAGACGCGACCGAAACTCCTACAATGAGCAGTTCTTC
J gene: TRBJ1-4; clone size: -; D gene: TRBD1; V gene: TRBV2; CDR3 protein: CASSRDSEELFF; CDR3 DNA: TGTGCCAGCAGTCGGGACAGTGAGGAACTGTTTTTT
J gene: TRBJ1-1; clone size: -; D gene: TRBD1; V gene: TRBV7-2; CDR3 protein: CASSFKRQGLTIMNTEAFF; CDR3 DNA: TGTGCCAGCAGCTTTAAAAGACAGGGGCTAACAATTATGAACACTGAAGCTTTCTTT
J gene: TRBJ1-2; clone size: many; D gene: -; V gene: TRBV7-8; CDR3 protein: CASSLPLHYGYTF; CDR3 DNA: TGTGCCAGCAGCTTACCTCTCCACTATGGCTACACCTTC
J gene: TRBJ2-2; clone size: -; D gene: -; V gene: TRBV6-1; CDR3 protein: CASVQGTGELFF; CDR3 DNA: TGTGCCAGCGTCCAGGGCACCGGGGAGCTGTTTTTT
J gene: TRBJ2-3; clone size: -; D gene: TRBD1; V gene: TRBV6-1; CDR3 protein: CASSPRTGITDTQYF; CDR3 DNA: TGTGCCAGCAGTCCCCGGACAGGGATCACAGATACGCAGTATTTT
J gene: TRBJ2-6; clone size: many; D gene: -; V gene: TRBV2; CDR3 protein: CASSEDLGGANVLTF; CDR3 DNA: TGTGCCAGCAGTGAAGACCTGGGCGGGGCCAACGTCCTGACTTTC
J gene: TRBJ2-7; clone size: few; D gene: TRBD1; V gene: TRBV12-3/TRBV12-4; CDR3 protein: CASRWTGNYEQYF; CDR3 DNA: TGTGCCAGCAGATGGACAGGGAACTACGAGCAGTACTTC
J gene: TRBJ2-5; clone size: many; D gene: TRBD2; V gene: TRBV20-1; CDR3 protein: CSAVTSGRAYVQETQYF; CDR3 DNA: TGCAGTGCAGTAACTAGCGGGAGGGCCTATGTCCAAGAGACCCAGTACTTC
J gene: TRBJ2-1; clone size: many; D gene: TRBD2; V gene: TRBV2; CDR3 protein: CASSLGLAGGGEQFF; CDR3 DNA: TGTGCCAGCAGCCTGGGACTAGCGGGAGGGGGGGAGCAGTTCTTC
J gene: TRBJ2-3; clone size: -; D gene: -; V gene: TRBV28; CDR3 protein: CAGSFQGVDTQYF; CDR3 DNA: TGTGCCGGCAGCTTCCAGGGAGTAGATACGCAGTATTTT
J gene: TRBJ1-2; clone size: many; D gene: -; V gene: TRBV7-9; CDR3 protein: CASSETNRAGGYTF; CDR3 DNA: TGTGCCAGCAGCGAGACAAACAGGGCGGGTGGCTACACCTTC
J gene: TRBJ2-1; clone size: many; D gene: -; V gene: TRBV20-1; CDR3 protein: CSARDPGGTYNEQFF; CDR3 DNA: TGCAGTGCTAGAGATCCGGGCGGGACTTACAATGAGCAGTTCTTC
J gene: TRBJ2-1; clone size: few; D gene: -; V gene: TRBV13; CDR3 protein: CASSGGTTWNEQFF; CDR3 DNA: TGTGCCAGCAGCGGGGGAACAACCTGGAATGAGCAGTTCTTC
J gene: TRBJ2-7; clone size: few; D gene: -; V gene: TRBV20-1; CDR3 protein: CSARAPGPFYEQYF; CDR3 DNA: TGCAGTGCTAGAGCCCCGGGACCTTTCTACGAGCAGTACTTC
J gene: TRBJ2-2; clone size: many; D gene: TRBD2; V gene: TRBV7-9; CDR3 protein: CASSPTPGLGAGELFF; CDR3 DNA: TGTGCCAGCAGCCCGACACCGGGACTAGGCGCCGGGGAGCTGTTTTTT
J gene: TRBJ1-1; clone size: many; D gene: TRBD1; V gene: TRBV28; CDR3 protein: CASRTDRADTEAFF; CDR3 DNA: TGTGCCAGCAGAACGGACAGGGCGGACACTGAAGCTTTCTTT